This TCR beta chain derives from a study of response to subunit inactivated influenza vaccine (dated by TCRdb to the late 2010s). Regarding the complete study: To follow how T cells responded to a trivalent subunit inactivated influenza vaccine, the researchers relied on deep quantitative profiling of the T cell receptor repertoire.

General conclusions and limits of the study: It was suggested by the authors that each seasonal influenza vaccination may recruit only a limited number of new T cells.

Library preparation employed RT-PCR. Sequencer: Illumina HiSeq 2500. In TCRdb, the public reads were trimmed at Q25 with fastp and aligned with MiXCR, with productive beta chains retained. Each entry is one CDR3 protein sequence, shown with its most common DNA and genes. The sample has 500,000 to 600,000 distinct CDR3 sequences on record, 11% of them singletons. Jointly, the top ten make up roughly 11% of the sample. This clonotype was seen a handful of times. The specificity of this receptor is unknown. No much larger clone is present one base from it, and per-base qualities are unavailable. Relative to germline, V is missing 4 bases and J is missing 5 bases, with 9 bases of the junction outside any gene match. The CDR3 contains 15 residues, cysteine and phenylalanine counted. Only the CDR3 DNA stays, 45 bases, in frame from base 1. From the germline V gene, CDR1 is SGHRS and CDR2 is YFSETQ. The data were also submitted as part of a second study, on T cells expressing NK-cell markers. The second study's paper adds: TCR beta cDNA libraries were prepared using 5'RACE template switching, which introduced a universal primer site and unique molecular identifiers. Three sorted T-cell subsets (CD3+CD56+NKG2C+, CD3+CD56+NKG2C- and CD3+CD56-NKG2C+) from several donors had their TCR beta-chain repertoires profiled. Among the eight sequenced donors, only one was HCMV-seronegative, while the other seven were HCMV-seropositive. In several experiments an anti-gammadeltaTCR antibody was added to restrict sorting to alphabetaTCR-expressing T cells. In six donors, the dominant CD3+CD56+NKG2C+ clonotypes ranked among the top 10 CD8+ clonotypes, making up about 1.0-8% of CD8+ T cells. Those dominant clonotypes were again the most abundant among CD3+CD56-NKG2C+ cells in a handful of donors, at roughly 28.3-60.1%. Whether the expanded NKG2C-expressing T cell clones were specific for HCMV antigens remained unclear. The study sequenced eight donors, all healthy volunteers chosen at random: three men and five women. HCMV-specific IgG was detected in serum with a commercial ELISA kit to determine HCMV serostatus. Ficoll density gradient centrifugation was used to isolate peripheral blood mononuclear cells from blood. For 5 or 6 donors, unsorted PBMC were also used to sequence bulk peripheral blood T-cell repertoires. cDNA synthesis was primed from the TCR beta constant segment and was followed by two successive PCR amplification steps. Libraries were sequenced as 2 x 150 bp reads on Illumina HiSeq 2000/2500, MiSeq or NextSeq. MIGEC was used to demultiplex reads and group the reads by UMI, and MiTCR was used to assemble and quantify clonotypes. To remove erroneous sequences, TCR cDNA sequences were retained only when supported by two or more reads. The tcR package was used for downstream repertoire analysis, and clonotypes were matched across fractions by CDR3 nucleotide sequence plus V segment. VDJmatch was used to annotate antigen specificity against VDJdb, with one amino acid substitution in CDR3 allowed.

In this chain, TRBV5-1 is recombined with TRBJ2-7; TRBD1 lines up with 10 middle nucleotides. This specimen consisted of PBMCs from blood, obtained on the day of vaccination. This TCR came from a man aged 50 or older who received an inactivated influenza vaccine. Donor details come from another sample of the same person, matched by shared clones. The nucleotide sequence is TGCGCCAGCAGCGCACCCGGGACAGGGGTCCACGAGCAGTACTTC. This translates into CASSAPGTGVHEQYF.